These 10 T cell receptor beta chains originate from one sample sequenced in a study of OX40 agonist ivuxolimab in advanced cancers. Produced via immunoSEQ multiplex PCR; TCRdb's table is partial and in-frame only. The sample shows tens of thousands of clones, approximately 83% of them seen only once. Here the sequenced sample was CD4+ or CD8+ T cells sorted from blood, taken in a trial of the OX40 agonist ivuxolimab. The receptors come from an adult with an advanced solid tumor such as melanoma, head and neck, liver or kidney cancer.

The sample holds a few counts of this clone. This chain's CDR3 is CAWSVQGSKQFF. The CDR3 region has the DNA TGTGCCTGGAGTGTACAAGGGAGCAAGCAGTTCTTC. The V call is TRBV30, the J call TRBJ2-1; TRBD2 is a possible D gene (5 bases). The CDR3 is 12 residues long. Trimming took off 0 bases at V and 11 bases at J, with 11 bases between the two ends. The germline V gene encodes CDR1 GTSNPN and CDR2 SVGIG (reference sequence). Full variable domain (outside the CDR3, taken from reference TRBV30 and TRBJ2-1): SQTIHQWPATLVQPVGSPLSLECTVEGTSNPNLYWYRQAAGRGLQLLFYSVGIGQISSEVPQNLSASRPQDRQFILSSKKLLLSDSGFYLCAWSVQGSKQFFGPGTRLTVL.

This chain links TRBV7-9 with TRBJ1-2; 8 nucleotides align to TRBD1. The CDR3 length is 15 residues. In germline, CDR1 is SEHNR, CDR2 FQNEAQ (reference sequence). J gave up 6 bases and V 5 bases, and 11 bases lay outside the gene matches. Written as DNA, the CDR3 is TGTGCCAGCAGCGCCCTACAGGGGGGACTACATGGCTACACCTTC. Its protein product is CASSALQGGLHGYTF.

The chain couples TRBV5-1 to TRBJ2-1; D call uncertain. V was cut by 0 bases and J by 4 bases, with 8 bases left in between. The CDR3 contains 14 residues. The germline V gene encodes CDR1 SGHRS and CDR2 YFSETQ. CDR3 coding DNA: TGCGCCAGCAGCTTGGCCGCGCGGTACAATGAGCAGTTCTTC. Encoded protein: CASSLAARYNEQFF. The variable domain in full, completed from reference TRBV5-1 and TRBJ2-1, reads KAGVTQTPRYLIKTRGQQVTLSCSPISGHRSVSWYQQTPGQGLQFLFEYFSETQRNKGNFPGRFSGRQFSNSRSEMNVSTLELGDSALYLCASSLAARYNEQFFGPGTRLTVL.

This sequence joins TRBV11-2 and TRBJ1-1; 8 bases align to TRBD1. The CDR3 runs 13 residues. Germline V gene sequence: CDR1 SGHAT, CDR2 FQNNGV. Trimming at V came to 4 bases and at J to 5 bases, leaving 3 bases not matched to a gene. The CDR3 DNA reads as TGTGCCAGCAGCTACCAGGGGGCAACTGAAGCTTTCTTT. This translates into CASSYQGATEAFF. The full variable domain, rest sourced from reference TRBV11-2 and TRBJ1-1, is EAGVAQSPRYKIIEKRQSVAFWCNPISGHATLYWYQQILGQGPKLLIQFQNNGVVDDSQLPKDRFSAERLKGVDSTLKIQPAKLEDSAVYLCASSYQGATEAFFGQGTRLTVV.

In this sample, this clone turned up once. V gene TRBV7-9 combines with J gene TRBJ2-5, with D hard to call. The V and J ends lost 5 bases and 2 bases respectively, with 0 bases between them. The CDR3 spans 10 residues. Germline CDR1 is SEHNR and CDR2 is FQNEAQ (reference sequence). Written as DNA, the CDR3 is TGTGCCAGCAGCCAAGAGACCCAGTACTTC. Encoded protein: CASSQETQYF.

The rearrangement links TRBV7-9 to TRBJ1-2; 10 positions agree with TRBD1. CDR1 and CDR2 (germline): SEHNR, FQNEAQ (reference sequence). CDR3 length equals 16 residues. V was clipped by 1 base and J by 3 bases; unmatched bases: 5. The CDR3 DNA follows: TGTGCCAGCAGCTTAGGAGGGACAGGGGAGGACTATGGCTACACCTTC. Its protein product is CASSLGGTGEDYGYTF.

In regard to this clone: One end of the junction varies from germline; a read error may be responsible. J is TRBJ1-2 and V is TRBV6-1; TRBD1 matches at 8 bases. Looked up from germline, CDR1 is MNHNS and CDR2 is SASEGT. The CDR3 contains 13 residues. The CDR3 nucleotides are TGTGCCGGCAGGACAGGGACGCACTATGGCTACACCTTC. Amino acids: CAGRTGTHYGYTF.

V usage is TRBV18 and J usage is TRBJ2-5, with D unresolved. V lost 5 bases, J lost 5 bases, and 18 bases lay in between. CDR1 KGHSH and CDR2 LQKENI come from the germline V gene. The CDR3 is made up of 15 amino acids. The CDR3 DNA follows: TGTGCCAGCTCATCGACAATGACACGACGGGAGACCCAGTACTTC. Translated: CASSSTMTRRETQYF.

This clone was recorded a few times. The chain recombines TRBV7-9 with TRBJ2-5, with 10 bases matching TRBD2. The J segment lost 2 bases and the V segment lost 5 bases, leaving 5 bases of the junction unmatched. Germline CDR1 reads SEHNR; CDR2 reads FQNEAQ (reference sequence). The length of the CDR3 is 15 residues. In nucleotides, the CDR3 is TGTGCCAGCAGCGGACTAGCGGCGCTACAAGAGACCCAGTACTTC. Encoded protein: CASSGLAALQETQYF.

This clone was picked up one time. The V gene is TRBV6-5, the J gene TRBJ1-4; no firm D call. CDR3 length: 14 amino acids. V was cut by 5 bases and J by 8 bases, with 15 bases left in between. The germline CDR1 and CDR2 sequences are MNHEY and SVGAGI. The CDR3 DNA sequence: TGTGCCAGCAGTCCCCGGTGGGGTCAAGAAAAACTGTTTTTT. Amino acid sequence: CASSPRWGQEKLFF.